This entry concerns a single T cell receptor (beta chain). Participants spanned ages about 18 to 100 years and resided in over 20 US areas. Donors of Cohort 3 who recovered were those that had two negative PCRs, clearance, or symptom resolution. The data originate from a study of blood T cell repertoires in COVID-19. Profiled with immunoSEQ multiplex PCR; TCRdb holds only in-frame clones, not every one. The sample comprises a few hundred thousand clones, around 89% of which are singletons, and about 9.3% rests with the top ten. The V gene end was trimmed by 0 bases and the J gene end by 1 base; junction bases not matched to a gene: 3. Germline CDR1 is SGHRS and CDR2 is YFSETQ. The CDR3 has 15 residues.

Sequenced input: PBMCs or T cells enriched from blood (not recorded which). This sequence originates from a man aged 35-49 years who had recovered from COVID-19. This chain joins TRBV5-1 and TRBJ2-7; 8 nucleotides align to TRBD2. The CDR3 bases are TGCGCCAGCAGCTTGGGTAGCGGGGAATCCTACGAGCAGTACTTC. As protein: CASSLGSGESYEQYF.